These 22 T cell receptor beta chains came from one sample sequenced in a study of cytomegalovirus exposure and HLA in healthy donors. Both 60 Vbeta primers and 13 Jbeta primers went into the PCR. The data were produced by immunoSEQ multiplex PCR, yet TCRdb's version contains in-frame clones alone and is incomplete. This sample has 200,000 to 300,000 clones, with approximately 84% found just once. The specimen was PBMCs. Source of these receptors: a woman aged 40-49 years in good health and CMV-seropositive.

This clone was detected once. The rearrangement uses TRBV2 and TRBJ2-1; tentative D call: TRBD2 (7 bases). The germline CDR1 and CDR2 sequences are SNHLY and FYNNEI. Between the trimmed V and J ends, which lost 6 bases and 2 bases, there was a span of 14 bases. The CDR3 has 15 residues. CDR3 protein: CASREGGGAYNEQFF. In DNA form, the CDR3 reads TGTGCCAGCAGGGAGGGGGGGGGCGCCTACAATGAGCAGTTCTTC. Combining the CDR3 with reference TRBV2 and TRBJ2-1 gives the whole variable domain EPEVTQTPSHQVTQMGQEVILRCVPISNHLYFYWYRQILGQKVEFLVSFYNNEISEKSEIFDDQFSVERPDGSNFTLKIRSTKLEDSAMYFCASREGGGAYNEQFFGPGTRLTVL.

CDR3 coding DNA: TGTGCCAGCAGCGGGGACAGGGGGCCGTACACTGAAGCTTTCTTT. Translating gives CASSGDRGPYTEAFF. This chain joins TRBV7-9 and TRBJ1-1; 12 nucleotides align to TRBD1. Germline V gives CDR1 SEHNR, CDR2 FQNEAQ (reference sequence). Germline trimming cut 5 bases from V and 3 bases from J; bases unmatched to any gene: 4. This CDR3 contains 15 residues.

The J gene is TRBJ2-5, the V gene TRBV4-2, with D maybe TRBD1 (6 bases). CDR1 and CDR2 (germline): LGHNA, YNFKEQ. The CDR3 totals 16 residues. The ends were cut back, 1 base at V and 5 bases at J, with 17 bases in the middle. As DNA, the CDR3 is TGTGCCAGCAGCCAAGTATTCGCAGGGGCCGGGGAGACCCAGTACTTC. Translating gives CASSQVFAGAGETQYF.

This clone was seen only a few times. The chain joins TRBV21-1 to TRBJ1-6; TRBD1 is the table's D call and was not checked against the DNA. TRBV21-1 is shown as a pseudogene. The CDR3 runs to 19 residues. The CDR3 sequence is CASSKRADRGPHGNSPLHF. Here the CDR3 DNA reads TGTGCCAGCAGCAAACGGGCAGACAGGGGCCCTCACGGTAATTCACCCCTCCACTTT.

CDR3 in amino acids: CASRGTGGPVGNLPAFF. DNA for the CDR3: TGTGCCTCCCGCGGGACAGGGGGCCCGGTAGGTAATCTGCCAGCTTTCTTT. This sequence joins TRBV10-3 and TRBJ1-1, with TRBD1 matching over 12 bases. The ends lost 11 bases at V and 10 bases at J; junction bases unmatched: 23. The CDR3 is 17 residues long. Per germline, CDR1 ENHRY and CDR2 SYGVKD.

The gene calls are TRBV18 and TRBJ2-2; TRBD1 might be the D (6 bases). Germline CDR1 and CDR2: KGHSH and LQKENI. V gave up 5 bases and J gave up 1 base, with 11 bases separating them. The CDR3 sequence is 15 residues long. The CDR3 loop reads CASSDETGNTGELFF. DNA of the CDR3: TGTGCCAGCTCAGACGAGACAGGGAACACCGGGGAGCTGTTTTTT.

With respect to this clone: Germline is not matched at one junction end, which may reflect a read error. This sequence joins TRBV7-7 and TRBJ2-1; TRBD2 agrees at 7 bases. Germline V gives CDR1 SSHAT, CDR2 FNYEAQ (reference sequence). The CDR3 sequence is 13 residues long. Here the CDR3 reads CASSYGTKNEQFF. CDR3 DNA sequence: TGTGCTAGCAGCTACGGGACTAAAAATGAGCAGTTCTTC.

This chain connects TRBV19 to TRBJ1-2; 9 nucleotides align to TRBD1. Germline assignment: CDR1 LNHDA and CDR2 SQIVND (reference sequence). V was clipped by 0 bases and J by 8 bases; unmatched bases: 13. The CDR3 is 17 amino acids. In nucleotides, the CDR3 is TGTGCCAGTAGTATAGATCTCGGGACAGGGTTCTCTGGCGGCTACACCTTC. Translating gives CASSIDLGTGFSGGYTF.

The chain carries TRBV7-2 and TRBJ1-6; TRBD1 matches at 7 bases. CDR3 length: 15 amino acids. After removal of 5 bases from V and 5 bases from J, the junction contained 6 bases not matched to a gene. The germline CDR1 and CDR2 sequences are SGHTA and FQGNSA. The CDR3 reads CASSLRDRNNSPLHF. Written as DNA, the CDR3 is TGTGCCAGCAGCCTCCGGGACAGAAATAATTCACCCCTCCACTTT.

The CDR3 DNA is TGTGCCAGCAGCTTAGGGGTAGCGGGAGTCTACGAGCAGTACTTC. Encoded protein: CASSLGVAGVYEQYF. The chain couples TRBV7-2 to TRBJ2-7; 9 nucleotides line up with TRBD2. Per germline, CDR1 SGHTA and CDR2 FQGNSA. V shed 1 base, J shed 3 bases, and the junction held 4 bases outside the gene matches. This CDR3 is 15 amino acids long.

The rearrangement links TRBV12-5 to TRBJ1-2, with D tentatively TRBD1 (5 bases). Germline lookup yields CDR1 LGHNT and CDR2 FRNRAP. The V end lost 1 base, the J end lost 2 bases, and 14 bases lay between the germline ends. This CDR3 spans 16 amino acids. This CDR3 is CASGLETAGGNYGYTF. CDR3 sequence (DNA): TGTGCTAGTGGTTTGGAGACGGCCGGGGGGAACTATGGCTACACCTTC.

This clone was detected a few times. The gene calls are TRBV7-9 and TRBJ2-2; possibly TRBD2 for D (6 bases). Germline CDR1 reads SEHNR; CDR2 reads FQNEAQ (reference sequence). The CDR3 has 17 residues. Between the trimmed V and J ends, which lost 1 base and 4 bases, there was a span of 16 bases. In DNA form, the CDR3 reads TGTGCCAGCAGCTTAGGCATAGGAGGGAGTTTCACCGGGGAGCTGTTTTTT. Its protein product is CASSLGIGGSFTGELFF.

The chain employs TRBV19 and TRBJ2-7; the match to TRBD2 covers 10 bases. The germline CDR1 and CDR2 sequences are LNHDA and SQIVND (reference sequence). The CDR3 contains 15 residues. Trimming took 5 bases from V and 1 from J; bases not matched to a gene: 5. This CDR3 is CASSGSGRLSYEQYF. In DNA form, the CDR3 reads TGTGCCAGTAGTGGTAGCGGGAGGCTATCCTACGAGCAGTACTTC.

The rearrangement uses TRBV9 and TRBJ2-3; TRBD2 matches at 10 bases. Germline loops: CDR1 SGDLS, CDR2 YYNGEE. V trimming: 4 bases; J trimming: 4 bases; junction bases outside the gene matches: 9. This CDR3 comprises 16 residues. The CDR3 DNA follows: TGTGCCAGCAGCCTCGCCCTAGCGGGAGTTGCAGATACGCAGTATTTT. Amino acid sequence: CASSLALAGVADTQYF.

This clone has just a few counts. The V gene is TRBV29-1, the J gene TRBJ1-1; D perhaps matches TRBD1 (6 bases). CDR1 and CDR2 from the germline V gene are SQVTM and ANQGSEA. CDR3 size: 12 residues. V was cut by 4 bases and J by 5 bases, with 11 bases left in between. Here the CDR3 DNA reads TGCAGCGTTGGGTCAACAGGGACTGAAGCTTTCTTT. This translates into CSVGSTGTEAFF.

The chain employs TRBV27 and TRBJ1-4, with 7 bases matching TRBD1. V lost 2 bases and J lost 10; bases outside the gene matches: 16. The V gene's germline CDR1 is MNHEY and CDR2 SMNVEV (reference sequence). The CDR3 contains 17 residues. This CDR3 reads CASSLEGTDLGRRKLFF. The CDR3 DNA reads as TGTGCCAGCAGTTTAGAGGGGACAGATCTAGGAAGGCGAAAACTGTTTTTT. Using reference TRBV27 and TRBJ1-4 for the parts outside the CDR3, the full variable domain is EAQVTQNPRYLITVTGKKLTVTCSQNMNHEYMSWYRQDPGLGLRQIYYSMNVEVTDKGDVPEGYKVSRKEKRNFPLILESPSPNQTSLYFCASSLEGTDLGRRKLFFGSGTQLSVL.

This chain links TRBV4-3 with TRBJ2-3, with 10 bases fitting TRBD2. Unmatched junction bases numbered 9, after V lost 0 bases and J lost 6 bases. Germline V gives CDR1 LGHNA, CDR2 YSLEER. This CDR3 contains 17 residues. The CDR3 is CASSQDWASGSWDTQYF. CDR3 in DNA: TGCGCCAGCAGCCAAGATTGGGCTAGCGGGAGTTGGGATACGCAGTATTTT.

V is TRBV9 and J is TRBJ2-7; 10 bases align to TRBD1. Germline V gives CDR1 SGDLS, CDR2 YYNGEE. The CDR3 totals 13 residues. J lost 4 bases, V lost 4 bases, and 2 bases had no gene match. The CDR3 DNA reads TGTGCCAGCAGCCTGGGACAGGGGTACGAGCAGTACTTC. Translation gives CASSLGQGYEQYF.

This clone was detected a few times. The chain combines TRBV7-2 with TRBJ2-7, with D hard to call. Trimming took off 1 base at V and 3 bases at J, with 7 bases between the two ends. The germline V gene encodes CDR1 SGHTA and CDR2 FQGNSA. The CDR3 consists of 13 residues. The CDR3, as DNA: TGTGCCAGCAGCTTAGGGCAGGTCTACGAGCAGTACTTC. It translates to CASSLGQVYEQYF.

This chain uses TRBV5-1 with TRBJ1-1, with 7 bases lining up with TRBD1. V lost 4 bases, J lost 1 base, and 7 bases stayed unmatched. The CDR3 has 15 amino acids. Germline V gene lookup returns CDR1 SGHRS and CDR2 YFSETQ. CDR3 sequence: CASSLGPGGNTEAFF. The CDR3, as DNA: TGCGCCAGCAGCCTTGGGCCAGGGGGGAACACTGAAGCTTTCTTT.

The genes are TRBV7-3 and TRBJ2-2; 7 positions match TRBD2. There are 17 residues in the CDR3. Germline V gene data show CDR1 as SGHTA and CDR2 as FQGTGA. Trimming took 5 bases from V and 3 from J; bases not matched to a gene: 12. CDR3 amino acids: CASSPQSGTTYTGELFF. For the CDR3, the DNA is TGTGCCAGCAGCCCACAATCCGGGACTACCTACACCGGGGAGCTGTTTTTT.

This chain links TRBV6-6 with TRBJ2-7, with no clear D. The V end lost 6 bases, the J end lost 3 bases, and 6 bases lay between the germline ends. The CDR3 runs 11 residues. Germline assignment: CDR1 MNHNY and CDR2 SVGAGI (reference sequence). The CDR3 bases are TGTGCCAGCAGGTCTATCTACGAGCAGTACTTC. It specifies CASRSIYEQYF.